This T cell receptor (beta chain) was documented in a study of technical replicates of blood from several donors. TCRdb keeps only in-frame clones here, not all; method: immunoSEQ multiplex PCR. This table has around 83,000 clones, around 94% appearing once. This receptor was obtained from a human donor in good health. Source material: T cells isolated from PBMCs.

The CDR3 loop reads CASSWGGSSGNTIYF. The DNA for the CDR3 is TGTGCCAGCAGTTGGGGGGGAAGCTCTGGAAACACCATATATTTT. The chain carries TRBV7-9 and TRBJ1-3; a weak D match, TRBD1 (5 bases). The CDR3 sequence is 15 residues long. CDR1 and CDR2 (germline): SEHNR, FQNEAQ (reference sequence). V lost 6 bases to trimming and J lost 0 bases, with 12 bases between them.